The 11 T cell receptor beta chains below come from one sample, sequenced in a study of T-cell reconstitution after alpha-beta-depleted transplantation in children. It was with unique molecular identifiers that the TCRbeta library was prepared. In TCRdb, the PCR reads were re-called with MiXCR into one record per CDR3 protein. The table records around 960,000 distinct CDR3 sequences, roughly 29% of them present only once. Material: PBMCs, mostly from graft donor cells, obtained 360 days after TCRalphabeta/CD19-depleted stem cell transplant. All receptors come from a boy in the first two years of life who had a stem cell transplant for SCID, so the T cells may come from the graft donor.

This clonotype came up many times. This rearrangement joins TRBV28 to TRBJ2-1; D unclear. Germline V gene data show CDR1 as MDHEN and CDR2 as SYDVKM. V was pared by 3 bases and J by 1 base, with 16 bases between. CDR3 length: 17 residues. This CDR3 is CASSFPTRANSYNEQFF. As DNA, the CDR3 is TGTGCCAGCAGTTTCCCGACAAGAGCAAATTCCTACAATGAGCAGTTCTTC.

On this clonotype itself: Compared with germline, one end of the junction differs, possibly owing to a read error. This chain uses TRBV2 with TRBJ1-1; weak D call: TRBD1 (6 bases). This CDR3 is built from 13 residues. Germline CDR1 reads SNHLY; CDR2 reads FYNNEI. CDR3 sequence (DNA): TGTGCCACCCTGACAGGATTGGGCACTGAAGCCTTCTTT. Protein sequence: CATLTGLGTEAFF.

This clonotype was seen a few times. This chain uses TRBV10-3 with TRBJ2-5; TRBD2 is a possible D gene (6 bases). Deletions cut 6 bases from V and 5 bases from J, with 22 bases between. CDR1 is ENHRY, CDR2 SYGVKD, per germline. This CDR3 is 16 amino acids long. Here the CDR3 reads CAISGGGALGFETQYF. Written as DNA, the CDR3 is TGTGCCATCAGCGGAGGCGGGGCTCTGGGGTTCGAGACCCAGTACTTC.

This clonotype showed up many times. The genes are TRBV7-2 and TRBJ2-3; no reliable D call. Germline V gene sequence: CDR1 SGHTA, CDR2 FQGNSA. This CDR3 contains 15 residues. V lost 2 bases, J lost 1 base, and 10 bases lay in between. CDR3: CASSLSGSRTDTQYF. The CDR3 DNA sequence: TGTGCCAGCAGCTTATCTGGGTCCCGCACAGATACGCAGTATTTT. The entire variable domain, with the rest obtained from reference TRBV7-2 and TRBJ2-3, is as follows: GAGVSQSPSNKVTEKGKDVELRCDPISGHTALYWYRQSLGQGLEFLIYFQGNSAPDKSGLPSDRFSAERTGGSVSTLTIQRTQQEDSAVYLCASSLSGSRTDTQYFGPGTRLTVL.

This clonotype was seen only a few times. V and J are TRBV7-2 and TRBJ2-1; D gene ambiguous. The CDR3 is made up of 13 amino acids. From germline, CDR1 is SGHTA and CDR2 FQGNSA. The V end lost 5 bases, the J end lost 3 bases, and 8 bases lay between the germline ends. The chain's CDR3 is CASSLLNYNEQFF. In nucleotides, the CDR3 is TGTGCCAGCAGCCTGCTAAACTACAATGAGCAGTTCTTC.

This chain connects TRBV5-1 to TRBJ2-2; TRBD1 is a possible D gene (5 bases). Germline loops: CDR1 SGHRS, CDR2 YFSETQ. Trimming shortened V by 0 bases and J by 6 bases, and 12 bases separated the two germline ends. The CDR3 is 15 residues long. DNA of the CDR3: TGCGCCAGCAGCTTGGGGACACCCGGATCCGGGGAGCTGTTTTTT. Its translation: CASSLGTPGSGELFF.

This clonotype was recorded many times. The chain recombines TRBV28 with TRBJ2-3, with 8 bases that match TRBD1. The V gene's germline CDR1 is MDHEN and CDR2 SYDVKM. V dropped 6 bases and J dropped 4; count of bases not matched to a gene: 3. The CDR3 consists of 13 residues. CDR3 amino acids: CASRTGVPDTQYF. Written as DNA, the CDR3 is TGTGCCAGCAGGACAGGGGTACCAGATACGCAGTATTTT.

The rearrangement joins TRBV29-1 to TRBJ2-1, with D unclear. Trimming left V 1 base short and J 0 bases short, with 7 bases between. The germline gives CDR1 SQVTM, CDR2 ANQGSEA. The CDR3 totals 14 residues. The DNA for the CDR3 is TGCAGCGTTGAAGGTGGGCGCTCCTACAATGAGCAGTTCTTC. Protein sequence: CSVEGGRSYNEQFF.

This clonotype turned up a few times. This rearrangement joins TRBV29-1 to TRBJ1-1, with D uncertain. From germline, CDR1 is SQVTM and CDR2 ANQGSEA. This CDR3 comprises 15 residues. V was pared by 6 bases and J by 1 base, with 18 bases between. CDR3 DNA: TGCAGCGTCCCGGCCGGATGGGGAAGGAACACTGAAGCTTTCTTT. It translates to CSVPAGWGRNTEAFF.

In this sample, this clonotype turned up many times. The chain combines TRBV2 with TRBJ2-7; the D gene could be TRBD1 or TRBD2 (5 bases each). CDR1 and CDR2 from the germline V gene are SNHLY and FYNNEI. The germline V and J ends were trimmed by 6 bases and 2 bases, with 11 bases remaining between them. CDR3 size: 13 residues. CDR3 sequence: CASRGTVAYEQYF. CDR3 sequence (DNA): TGTGCCAGCAGGGGGACCGTGGCCTACGAGCAGTACTTC.

This clonotype has only a few counts. V usage is TRBV28 and J usage is TRBJ1-4, with D perhaps TRBD1 (5 bases). The germline V and J ends were trimmed by 7 bases and 6 bases, with 18 bases remaining between them. CDR1 and CDR2 (germline): MDHEN, SYDVKM. The CDR3 has 15 amino acids. The chain's CDR3 is CASTDSPFFDEKLFF. In DNA, the CDR3 is TGTGCCAGCACCGACAGCCCCTTCTTCGATGAAAAACTGTTTTTT.